Below, 30 T cell receptor beta chains from the same sample are listed, as sequenced in a study of T cell responses to AZD1222 COVID-19 vaccine. The repertoire was sequenced with immunoSEQ multiplex PCR; TCRdb's copy has only in-frame clones and lacks some. The sample shows about 97,000 clones, around 89% of them seen only once. The sequencing here drew on peripheral blood, taken on day 0 of AZD1222 vaccination. Receptors were obtained from an adult in good health.

The V gene is TRBV19, the J gene TRBJ2-7, with TRBD1 matching over 8 bases. From germline, CDR1 is LNHDA and CDR2 SQIVND (reference sequence). CDR3 length equals 15 residues. With V trimmed by 3 bases and J by 5 bases, 9 bases remained unmatched. This chain's CDR3 is CASSMRRGQEDEQYF. Here the CDR3 DNA reads TGTGCCAGTAGTATGCGCAGGGGGCAGGAAGACGAGCAGTACTTC.

The chain joins TRBV7-6 to TRBJ2-5; 12 nucleotides agree with TRBD1. V lost 4 bases to trimming and J lost 4 bases; unmatched junction nucleotides: 4. The germline V gene encodes CDR1 SGHVS and CDR2 FNYEAQ. There are 15 residues in the CDR3. CDR3 coding DNA: TGTGCCAGCAGCTGGGGGACAGGGGGCGGAGAGACCCAGTACTTC. Translated: CASSWGTGGGETQYF.

Only a few counts were recorded for this clone. This rearrangement joins TRBV4-3 to TRBJ1-5; possible D gene TRBD1, 5 bases. CDR1 LGHNA and CDR2 YSLEER come from the germline V gene. The CDR3 is 14 residues long. V was pared by 3 bases and J by 5 bases, with 11 bases between. The CDR3 bases are TGCGCCAGCAGCCAGCAGGGTGGTCATCAGCCCCAGCATTTT. The encoded protein is CASSQQGGHQPQHF.

This sequence joins TRBV10-3 and TRBJ2-3; weak D call: TRBD1 (5 bases). The CDR3 is made up of 15 amino acids. In germline, CDR1 is ENHRY, CDR2 SYGVKD. V lost 2 bases and J 1 base, leaving 10 bases between the germline ends. The CDR3 sequence: CAISEASRGTDTQYF. The CDR3 nucleotides are TGTGCCATCAGTGAGGCCAGCAGGGGCACAGATACGCAGTATTTT.

This sequence joins TRBV5-5 and TRBJ1-2, with D uncertain. This CDR3 region has 14 residues. V lost 0 bases to trimming and J lost 3 bases, with 9 bases between them. Per the germline V gene, CDR1 is SGHKS and CDR2 is YYEKEE (reference sequence). CDR3 sequence reads: CASSLVSIDYGYTF. In DNA, the CDR3 is TGTGCCAGCAGCTTGGTGTCGATAGACTATGGCTACACCTTC. Variable domain in full (rest from reference TRBV5-5 and TRBJ1-2): DAGVTQSPTHLIKTRGQQVTLRCSPISGHKSVSWYQQVLGQGPQFIFQYYEKEERGRGNFPDRFSARQFPNYSSELNVNALLLGDSALYLCASSLVSIDYGYTFGSGTRLTVV.

The V call is TRBV28, the J call TRBJ2-4; a possible D gene is TRBD1 (5 bases). The V gene's germline CDR1 is MDHEN and CDR2 SYDVKM. The CDR3 contains 16 residues. The germline V and J ends were trimmed by 1 base and 5 bases, with 15 bases remaining between them. The CDR3 spells CASSLLGRGLENIQYF. The CDR3 nucleotides read TGTGCCAGCAGTTTATTGGGAAGGGGTTTAGAAAACATTCAGTACTTC.

The rearrangement joins TRBV29-1 to TRBJ2-5; 8 bases are shared with TRBD2. The germline V gene has CDR1 SQVTM and CDR2 ANQGSEA. The CDR3 extends over 15 amino acids. V was pared by 3 bases and J by 7 bases, with 13 bases of the junction left unmatched. The DNA of the CDR3 is TGCAGCGTTGATTCTTCTGCGGGAGGATCCCGGACCCAGTACTTC. Protein product: CSVDSSAGGSRTQYF.

This chain uses TRBV20-1 with TRBJ2-5, with unresolved D. This CDR3 has 11 residues. V was trimmed by 3 bases and J by 2 bases, leaving 4 bases between them. From germline, CDR1 is DFQATT and CDR2 SNEGSKA (reference sequence). The CDR3 region has the DNA TGCAGTGCTAGCAGACAAGAGACCCAGTACTTC. Its protein product is CSASRQETQYF.

V usage is TRBV28 and J usage is TRBJ1-2; D gene uncertain. Trimming pared 4 bases from V and 8 bases from J, leaving 14 bases between. Germline CDR1 and CDR2: MDHEN and SYDVKM. The CDR3 runs to 13 residues. CDR3 loop: CASSSKNQWGYTF. CDR3 DNA: TGTGCCAGCAGTTCAAAGAACCAGTGGGGCTACACCTTC.

This chain uses TRBV20-1 with TRBJ1-5; tentatively, D is TRBD1 (5 bases). The CDR3 sequence is 10 residues long. Trimming stripped 6 bases from V and 9 bases from J, with 9 bases between. CDR1 and CDR2 from the germline V gene are DFQATT and SNEGSKA (reference sequence). DNA of the CDR3: TGCAGTGCCGAGCAGGGGCCCCAGCATTTT. Its protein product is CSAEQGPQHF.

The V and J genes are TRBV5-1 and TRBJ1-2, with D uncertain. The CDR3 is made up of 14 amino acids. Germline CDR1 is SGHRS and CDR2 is YFSETQ. Trimming pared 3 bases from V and 7 bases from J, leaving 16 bases between. The CDR3 DNA is TGCGCCAGCAGCTCGGAGGCTATTCCGGGTGGCTACACCTTC. Its protein is CASSSEAIPGGYTF.

This chain connects TRBV21-1 to TRBJ1-1. TRBV21-1 is an annotated pseudogene. The CDR3 runs 14 residues. The DNA for the CDR3 is TGTGCCAGCAGCCCTGGGGGGGGAGACACTGAAGCTTTCTTT. It codes for CASSPGGGDTEAFF.

The chain carries TRBV10-3 and TRBJ2-7; D call uncertain. Trimming took off 8 bases at V and 1 base at J, with 6 bases between the two ends. Germline CDR1 ENHRY, CDR2 SYGVKD. CDR3 length: 11 residues. CDR3 region: CAIGWSYEQYF. The CDR3 nucleotides are TGTGCCATCGGCTGGTCCTACGAGCAGTACTTC.

The rearrangement links TRBV7-2 to TRBJ1-2; D is possibly TRBD1 (5 bases). From germline, CDR1 is SGHTA and CDR2 FQGNSA. This CDR3 is 13 amino acids long. V lost 5 bases and J 6 bases, leaving 13 bases between the germline ends. CDR3: CASSAGFLHGYTF. CDR3 nucleotides: TGTGCCAGCAGCGCAGGGTTTTTGCATGGCTACACCTTC.

This clone was found a few times. This chain joins TRBV10-1 and TRBJ1-1; 7 bases align to TRBD1. CDR1 and CDR2 (germline): WNHNN, SYGVQD (reference sequence). J was trimmed by 0 bases and V by 6 bases; bases with no gene match: 1. The CDR3 length is 13 residues. DNA of the CDR3: TGCGCCAGCAGGGACAGGATGAACACTGAAGCTTTCTTT. Translating gives CASRDRMNTEAFF.

The rearrangement uses TRBV9 and TRBJ2-3; D not certain. This CDR3 spans 14 amino acids. Trimming stripped 3 bases from V and 2 bases from J, with 10 bases between. The V gene's germline CDR1 is SGDLS and CDR2 YYNGEE. The CDR3 nucleotides read TGTGCCAGCAGCGCGAGGCCCTCCACAGATACGCAGTATTTT. It yields the protein CASSARPSTDTQYF.

The DNA for the CDR3 is TGTGCCAGCTCACCACCGAACGGACTAGGGGGCACTGAAGCTTTCTTT. Residues: CASSPPNGLGGTEAFF. The chain employs TRBV18 and TRBJ1-1; D might be TRBD1 (6 bases). This CDR3 spans 16 amino acids. Trimming removed 0 bases from V and 4 bases from J, with 15 bases in between. The germline gives CDR1 KGHSH, CDR2 LQKENI.

The V gene is TRBV5-1, the J gene TRBJ2-3; D may be TRBD1 or TRBD2 (6 bases each). Per germline, CDR1 SGHRS and CDR2 YFSETQ. The CDR3 is made up of 15 amino acids. V was cut by 2 bases and J by 0 bases, with 10 bases left in between. The CDR3 bases are TGCGCCAGCAGCTTCGGGGGCCATAGCACAGATACGCAGTATTTT. This encodes CASSFGGHSTDTQYF.

The chain employs TRBV28 and TRBJ1-5, with TRBD1 matching over 9 bases. Germline CDR1 MDHEN, CDR2 SYDVKM. The CDR3 is 14 amino acids. V gave up 5 bases and J gave up 7 bases; unmatched junction bases: 6. For the CDR3, the DNA is TGTGCCAGCAGTCAAGGACAGGGGCACCAGCCCCAGCATTTT. Translating gives CASSQGQGHQPQHF.

V is TRBV4-1 and J is TRBJ2-3; D remains unclear. The V end was cut by 0 bases, the J end by 1 base, with 8 bases between. The CDR3 loop spans 15 amino acids. From germline, CDR1 is MGHRA and CDR2 YSYEKL. Written as DNA, the CDR3 is TGCGCCAGCAGCCAAGAATCCACCCGCACAGATACGCAGTATTTT. Its translation: CASSQESTRTDTQYF.

The CDR3 DNA reads as TGTGCCAGCAGCTTACGAACAGGGGAAGACGAGCAGTACTTC. This sequence encodes CASSLRTGEDEQYF. V and J are TRBV7-9 and TRBJ2-7, with 7 bases matching TRBD1. J gave up 5 bases and V 2 bases, and 6 bases lay outside the gene matches. Germline CDR1 SEHNR, CDR2 FQNEAQ (reference sequence). CDR3 size: 14 residues.

The J gene is TRBJ2-1, the V gene TRBV27; D is perhaps TRBD1 or TRBD2 (5 bases each). The CDR3 is 17 amino acids. CDR1 and CDR2 from the germline V gene are MNHEY and SMNVEV (reference sequence). Trimming left V 7 bases short and J 0 bases short, with 19 bases between. CDR3 nucleotide sequence: TGTGCCAGCAACTTTGGTAGGGACGAAAGCTCCTACAATGAGCAGTTCTTC. Its protein product is CASNFGRDESSYNEQFF.

The gene calls are TRBV5-1 and TRBJ2-1; 9 bases line up with TRBD2. V lost 6 bases and J lost 10; bases outside the gene matches: 14. CDR3 length equals 15 residues. In germline, CDR1 is SGHRS, CDR2 YFSETQ. For the CDR3, the DNA is TGCGCCAGCACCCTCGGGGTAGCGGGAGAAGGGGAGCAGTTCTTC. Its protein is CASTLGVAGEGEQFF.

This clone was seen only a few times. Here the CDR3 reads CASSLLGRGANTEAFF. In nucleotides, the CDR3 is TGTGCCAGCAGTTTATTGGGGCGGGGGGCGAACACTGAAGCTTTCTTT. The chain combines TRBV28 with TRBJ1-1; a possible D gene is TRBD1 (6 bases). Between the trimmed V and J ends, which lost 1 base and 1 base, there was a span of 13 bases. The CDR3 is made up of 16 amino acids. CDR1 and CDR2 (germline): MDHEN, SYDVKM.

The gene calls are TRBV18 and TRBJ2-3, with D perhaps TRBD2 (5 bases). The germline V gene encodes CDR1 KGHSH and CDR2 LQKENI. The CDR3 extends over 16 amino acids. V lost 3 bases and J lost 2, with 15 bases in between. CDR3 protein: CASSPNRGSPTDTQYF. CDR3 sequence (DNA): TGTGCCAGCTCACCGAATCGAGGGTCCCCCACAGATACGCAGTATTTT.

The chain is built from TRBV12-2 and TRBJ1-1; no DNA check was done on the table's D call, TRBD1. TRBV12-2 is a recognized pseudogene. The CDR3 totals 20 residues. The CDR3 here is CASRLPQGGQGISGNTEAFF. The DNA for the CDR3 is TGTGCAAGTCGCTTGCCCCAGGGGGGACAGGGCATTTCGGGGAACACTGAAGCTTTCTTT.

This chain joins TRBV19 and TRBJ2-2, with no clear D. The germline V and J ends were trimmed by 6 bases and 5 bases, with 10 bases remaining between them. This CDR3 contains 13 residues. The germline CDR1 and CDR2 sequences are LNHDA and SQIVND (reference sequence). The CDR3 protein is CASSPRPTGELFF. CDR3 bases: TGTGCCAGTAGCCCTCGGCCAACCGGGGAGCTGTTTTTT. Using reference TRBV19 and TRBJ2-2 for the parts outside the CDR3, the full variable domain is DGGITQSPKYLFRKEGQNVTLSCEQNLNHDAMYWYRQDPGQGLRLIYYSQIVNDFQKGDIAEGYSVSREKKESFPLTVTSAQKNPTAFYLCASSPRPTGELFFGEGSRLTVL.

This clone was detected once. The chain couples TRBV5-4 to TRBJ1-1; 8 bases align to TRBD1. Germline V gene data show CDR1 as SGHNT and CDR2 as YYREEE (reference sequence). V gave up 3 bases and J gave up 1 base; unmatched junction bases: 5. The CDR3 has 15 residues. The CDR3 region is CASSSPTGANTEAFF. The CDR3 DNA sequence: TGTGCCAGCAGCTCCCCGACAGGGGCGAACACTGAAGCTTTCTTT.

V is TRBV20-1 and J is TRBJ1-1; D call uncertain. The V end lost 3 bases, the J end lost 0 bases, and 11 bases lay between the germline ends. This CDR3 is 14 amino acids long. Germline CDR1 is DFQATT and CDR2 is SNEGSKA (reference sequence). CDR3 residues: CSASGWTVNTEAFF. The DNA for the CDR3 is TGCAGTGCTAGTGGTTGGACTGTGAACACTGAAGCTTTCTTT.

This chain connects TRBV7-9 to TRBJ1-6, with TRBD1 matching 7 bases. The germline gives CDR1 SEHNR, CDR2 FQNEAQ (reference sequence). Trimming took 5 bases from V and 5 from J; bases not matched to a gene: 3. The CDR3 is 14 amino acids. DNA of the CDR3: TGTGCCAGCAGCACTACAGGGGATAATTCACCCCTCCACTTT. Residues: CASSTTGDNSPLHF. Combining the CDR3 with reference TRBV7-9 and TRBJ1-6 gives the whole variable domain DTGVSQNPRHKITKRGQNVTFRCDPISEHNRLYWYRQTLGQGPEFLTYFQNEAQLEKSRLLSDRFSAERPKGSFSTLEIQRTEQGDSAMYLCASSTTGDNSPLHFGNGTRLTVT.